The subject of this entry is one T cell receptor (beta chain). There are 13 residues in the CDR3. Germline assignment: CDR1 LGHNA and CDR2 YSLEER. Trimming took 4 bases from V and 9 from J, leaving 13 bases between them. The method was immunoSEQ multiplex PCR; TCRdb's version includes in-frame clones alone and lacks a portion of them. The repertoire holds some 250,000 clones, with roughly 76% as singletons. This sample is part of a study of blood T cell repertoires in COVID-19. The sequenced sample was peripheral blood. V usage is TRBV4-3 and J usage is TRBJ2-1; D is undetermined. The source of this sequence is a woman aged 80 or over with COVID-19, enrolled during active disease. This CDR3 reads CASSRDRLSEQFF. CDR3 nucleotide sequence: TGCGCCAGCAGCCGAGACCGGTTGAGTGAGCAGTTCTTC.